Presented here are 29 T cell receptor beta chains from one specimen sequenced in a study of glioma-infiltrating T cells (dated by TCRdb to the mid-2010s). Sequencing instrument: Illumina MiSeq. The iRepertoire nested amplicon-rescue multiplex PCR (arm-PCR) platform was used to amplify TCR alpha and beta CDR3 regions from RNA. TCRdb trimmed the raw reads at Q25, called clones with MiXCR and kept productive beta chains. When rows share a CDR3 protein, they turn into one entry using the most common DNA and genes. The sample table holds roughly 130,000 distinct CDR3 sequences, of which approximately 24% were seen once. The top ten hold roughly a quarter of the sample. The material sequenced was glioma tissue, nonneoplastic brain tissue, or PBMCs (not recorded which). The receptors here all came from a human donor with low-grade glioma or glioblastoma, undergoing nonglioma brain surgery, or in good health (not recorded which).

The chain is built from TRBV5-1 and TRBJ1-1; D not resolved. V was shortened by 4 bases and J by 7 bases, with 20 bases between the two germline ends. The length of the CDR3 is 15 residues. Per the germline V gene, CDR1 is SGHRS and CDR2 is YFSETQ. DNA for the CDR3: TGCGCCAGCAGCATCACGGTTGGGAGGCTGGGTGAAGCTTTCTTT. Protein: CASSITVGRLGEAFF.

This clonotype was counted between two and nine times. The chain has TRBV20-1 and TRBJ1-5; D may be TRBD1 (6 bases). CDR3 length: 15 residues. V was trimmed by 6 bases and J by 5 bases, leaving 20 bases between them. Germline CDR1 reads DFQATT; CDR2 reads SNEGSKA (reference sequence). For the CDR3, the DNA is TGCAGTGCCCTCGGGCATACAGGGTTCGATCAGCCCCAGCATTTT. The encoded protein is CSALGHTGFDQPQHF.

This clonotype was found a few times. The J gene is TRBJ1-1, the V gene TRBV28, with TRBD1 matching 7 bases. V trimming: 6 bases; J trimming: 4 bases; junction bases outside the gene matches: 8. The CDR3 runs 14 residues. The germline V gene has CDR1 MDHEN and CDR2 SYDVKM. CDR3 in DNA: TGTGCCAGCAGCCCACAGGGGCTTCCCACTGAAGCTTTCTTT. Translating it yields CASSPQGLPTEAFF.

In regard to this clonotype: A single base separates this from a much larger clone, so it may be a read error. The chain combines TRBV24-1 with TRBJ2-5; no reliable D call. Germline V gene data show CDR1 as KGHDR and CDR2 as SFDVKD. The CDR3 is 12 residues long. The CDR3 DNA follows: TGTGCCACCGGTGATTTTGATACAACCCAGTACTTC. This encodes CATGDFDTTQYF.

This clonotype was detected many times. The rearrangement uses TRBV27 and TRBJ2-5, with 7 bases fitting TRBD1. This CDR3 has 16 residues. Germline loops: CDR1 MNHEY, CDR2 SMNVEV (reference sequence). Trimming cost V 1 base and J 1 base; bases outside gene matches: 6. The CDR3 loop is CASSLYEGASQETQYF. The CDR3 DNA sequence: TGTGCCAGCAGTTTATACGAGGGGGCCTCCCAAGAGACCCAGTACTTC.

This clonotype has ten or more counts. The chain recombines TRBV6-2 or TRBV6-3 with TRBJ2-3; the match to TRBD2 covers 7 bases. The germline CDR1 and CDR2 sequences are MNHEY and SVGEGT. The CDR3 spans 17 residues. Trimming at V came to 2 bases and at J to 4 bases, leaving 12 bases not matched to a gene. CDR3 bases: TGTGCCAGCAGTTACCCGACTAGCACTGGAGATGCAGATACGCAGTATTTT. Its protein product is CASSYPTSTGDADTQYF.

This clonotype was picked up a small number of times. This chain uses TRBV10-3 with TRBJ2-3, with 9 nucleotides matching TRBD2. Germline V CDR1 and CDR2: ENHRY, SYGVKD. The CDR3 has 15 residues. V lost 7 bases and J lost 0; bases outside the gene matches: 5. CDR3 amino acids: CAINSGGRSTDTQYF. CDR3 DNA: TGTGCCATCAACAGCGGGGGGCGGAGCACAGATACGCAGTATTTT.

As for this clonotype: It may be a read error: a sequence one base away is much more abundant. V and J are TRBV20-1 and TRBJ1-1, with TRBD1 as a possible D gene (5 bases). Germline V CDR1 and CDR2: DFQATT, SNEGSKA (reference sequence). The CDR3 loop spans 13 amino acids. The CDR3 loop reads CSPAGRAKAEAFF. The DNA of the CDR3 is TGCAGCCCCGCCGGCAGGGCAAAGGCTGAAGCTTTCTTT.

The chain recombines TRBV7-9 with TRBJ2-5; 13 bases are a match to TRBD2. V gave up 4 bases and J gave up 5 bases; unmatched junction bases: 10. The CDR3 contains 17 residues. The germline CDR1 and CDR2 sequences are SEHNR and FQNEAQ (reference sequence). The CDR3 sequence: CASSSDRTSGGGETQYF. In nucleotides, the CDR3 is TGTGCCAGCAGCTCCGACCGGACTAGCGGGGGCGGTGAGACCCAGTACTTC.

In its sample, this clonotype was seen a few times. The chain is built from TRBV12-3 or TRBV12-4 and TRBJ1-1; 8 nucleotides align to TRBD1. The CDR3 consists of 15 residues. V was pared by 0 bases and J by 1 base, with 1 base of the junction left unmatched. The CDR3 sequence is CASSLAGTGNTEAFF. CDR3 in DNA: TGTGCCAGCAGTTTAGCAGGGACAGGGAACACTGAAGCTTTCTTT.

With respect to this clonotype: A single base separates this from a much larger clone, so it may be a read error. The final CDR3 position lacks the conserved phenylalanine or tryptophan, pointing to a likely read error. The chain carries TRBV27 and TRBJ2-1; D not resolved. Germline assignment: CDR1 MNHEY and CDR2 SMNVEV (reference sequence). The V end was cut by 5 bases, the J end by 10 bases, with 9 bases between. The CDR3 is made up of 11 amino acids. DNA of the CDR3: TGTGCCAGCAGTACCACTACGGAGCAGTTCTTG. It specifies CASSTTTEQFL.

The genes are TRBV2 and TRBJ1-1, with D possibly matching TRBD1 (6 bases). V was cut by 3 bases and J by 11 bases, with 13 bases left in between. Germline-derived CDR1 and CDR2 are SNHLY and FYNNEI. CDR3 length: 12 residues. The CDR3 loop reads CASSDQGSGAFF. The CDR3 nucleotides read TGTGCCAGCAGTGATCAGGGGTCGGGTGCTTTCTTT.

The rearrangement joins TRBV7-9 to TRBJ2-7, with 9 bases aligning to TRBD1. The CDR3 sequence is 14 residues long. Germline loops: CDR1 SEHNR, CDR2 FQNEAQ (reference sequence). V shed 5 bases, J shed 2 bases, and the junction held 4 bases outside the gene matches. The CDR3 region has the DNA TGTGCCAGCAGCCTAAACAGGGGGCCCTACGAGCAGTACGTC. It encodes CASSLNRGPYEQYV.

Details on this clonotype: It may be a read error: a sequence one base away is much more abundant. V is TRBV28 and J is TRBJ1-2; TRBD1 aligns across 8 bases. Losses at the gene ends were 3 bases for V and 6 bases for J; bases not matched to a gene: 6. CDR3 length: 14 residues. Germline CDR1 reads MDHEN; CDR2 reads SYDVKM. The CDR3 loop is CASSFTGGTDGYTF. In DNA form, the CDR3 reads TGTGCCAGCAGTTTTACAGGGGGGACGGATGGCTACACCTTC.

The V call is TRBV2, the J call TRBJ2-1; D unresolved. The CDR3 is 14 amino acids. V lost 1 base and J lost 2, with 6 bases in between. The germline CDR1 and CDR2 sequences are SNHLY and FYNNEI. CDR3 sequence reads: CASSEEVAYNEQFF. CDR3 nucleotide sequence: TGTGCCAGCAGTGAAGAGGTAGCCTACAATGAGCAGTTCTTC.

In its sample, this clonotype was seen once. The rearrangement links TRBV29-1 to TRBJ2-3; 7 bases are a match to TRBD2. The CDR3 is 17 amino acids. The V gene's germline CDR1 is SQVTM and CDR2 ANQGSEA. This chain's CDR3 is CRAQLRPSGGSTDTQYF. CDR3 in DNA: TGCAGAGCCCAGCTGAGGCCTAGCGGAGGAAGCACAGATACGCAGTATTTT.

As concerns this clonotype: A clone one base away is much larger, so this may be a read error. The J gene is TRBJ2-1, the V gene TRBV24-1; D might be TRBD1 or TRBD2, each matching 6 bases. The CDR3 contains 12 residues. CDR1 and CDR2 from the germline V gene are KGHDR and SFDVKD. The CDR3 reads CSTSGGHNEQFF. The CDR3 DNA follows: TGTTCCACCAGTGGGGGGCACAATGAGCAGTTCTTC.

V gene TRBV24-1 combines with J gene TRBJ2-1; 8 nucleotides align to TRBD1. Looked up from germline, CDR1 is KGHDR and CDR2 is SFDVKD. Trimming at V came to 4 bases and at J to 0 bases, leaving 7 bases not matched to a gene. The CDR3 totals 17 residues. This CDR3 is CATSEGGQVSSYNEQFF. Here the CDR3 DNA reads TGTGCCACCAGTGAGGGGGGACAGGTGAGCTCCTACAATGAGCAGTTCTTC.

This CDR3 reads CASNSRNTEAFF. Written as DNA, the CDR3 is TGTGCCAGCAACTCAAGGAACACTGAAGCTTTCTTT. J is TRBJ1-1 and V is TRBV5-4, with D uncertain. Trimming cost V 6 bases and J 1 base, with 7 bases left between them. This CDR3 has 12 amino acids. Germline CDR1 SGHNT, CDR2 YYREEE (reference sequence).

V usage is TRBV7-8 and J usage is TRBJ1-2; D not resolved. V was cut by 1 base and J by 7 bases, with 7 bases left in between. The germline CDR1 and CDR2 sequences are SGHVS and FQNEAQ. The CDR3 is 12 residues long. The CDR3 sequence: CASSLDEGGYTF. The CDR3, as DNA: TGTGCCAGCAGCTTAGACGAGGGTGGCTACACCTTC.

This clonotype was observed at least ten times. This chain uses TRBV6-1 with TRBJ2-5; D remains ambiguous. The CDR3 has 13 amino acids. CDR1 is MNHNS and CDR2 is SASEGT in the germline V gene. V was cut by 6 bases and J by 5 bases, with 13 bases left in between. Written as DNA, the CDR3 is TGTGCCAGCAGCCCGACGAATAGGGAGACCCAGTACTTC. This translates into CASSPTNRETQYF.

This chain uses TRBV9 with TRBJ2-1, with unresolved D. In germline, CDR1 is SGDLS, CDR2 YYNGEE. V shed 0 bases and J shed 6 bases, with 7 bases lying between them. This CDR3 region has 13 residues. The CDR3 reads CASSVDAPNEQFF. The DNA of the CDR3 is TGTGCCAGCAGCGTAGACGCCCCCAATGAGCAGTTCTTC.

In this sample, this clonotype turned up many times. The rearrangement uses TRBV27 and TRBJ1-2, with D possibly matching TRBD1 (6 bases). Germline lookup yields CDR1 MNHEY and CDR2 SMNVEV (reference sequence). The CDR3 extends over 14 amino acids. V was cut by 4 bases and J by 4 bases, with 13 bases left in between. The CDR3 here is CASSSNRDGYGYTF. The CDR3 coding sequence is TGTGCCAGCAGTTCAAACAGGGACGGCTATGGCTACACCTTC.

Only a few counts were recorded for this clonotype. This rearrangement joins TRBV6-2 or TRBV6-3 to TRBJ2-1; 10 bases are a match to TRBD2. Losses at the gene ends were 7 bases for V and 9 bases for J; bases not matched to a gene: 15. The CDR3 loop spans 16 amino acids. The germline V gene has CDR1 MNHEY and CDR2 SVGEGT. CDR3 coding DNA: TGTGCCAGCAAACTAGCGGGGCTCACGGGGGACGCTGAGCAGTTCTTC. This gives the protein CASKLAGLTGDAEQFF.

This clonotype has a handful of counts. This chain uses TRBV7-3 with TRBJ1-1; possibly TRBD1 for D (5 bases). V lost 5 bases and J lost 4, with 14 bases in between. The CDR3 length is 14 residues. CDR1 is SGHTA and CDR2 is FQGTGA in the germline V gene. The CDR3: CASSPYGGSTEAFF. In DNA form, the CDR3 reads TGTGCCAGCAGCCCATATGGGGGGTCCACTGAAGCTTTCTTT.

V usage is TRBV18 and J usage is TRBJ2-1, with D perhaps TRBD2 (6 bases). CDR3 length: 14 residues. Germline V lookup: CDR1 KGHSH, CDR2 LQKENI. Trimming took 4 bases from V and 3 from J, leaving 10 bases between them. The CDR3 DNA follows: TGTGCCAGCTCACGAGGGGAGGTCTACAATGAGCAGTTCTTC. Its translation: CASSRGEVYNEQFF.

The rearrangement uses TRBV3-1 and TRBJ2-3, with D unresolved. There are 12 residues in the CDR3. The germline V gene encodes CDR1 LGHDT and CDR2 YNNKEL (reference sequence). V lost 2 bases to trimming and J lost 5 bases, with 5 bases between them. CDR3 in amino acids: CASSQPGDTQYF. Here the CDR3 DNA reads TGTGCCAGCAGCCAACCTGGAGATACGCAGTATTTT.

This clonotype was seen repeatedly, ten times or more. This chain uses TRBV7-2 with TRBJ2-3; perhaps TRBD2 as D (6 bases). The V end was cut by 6 bases, the J end by 10 bases, with 11 bases between. CDR3 length: 11 residues. Germline CDR1 and CDR2: SGHTA and FQGNSA. The DNA of the CDR3 is TGTGCCAGCAGTACTAGCTATCCGCAGTATTTT. Amino acid sequence: CASSTSYPQYF.

This clonotype was seen at least ten times. V and J are TRBV6-1 and TRBJ2-2; D remains ambiguous. The CDR3 covers 15 residues. Germline V lookup: CDR1 MNHNS, CDR2 SASEGT. Trimming took 5 bases from V and 6 from J, leaving 16 bases between them. CDR3 amino acids: CASSYRAPRSGELFF. CDR3 nucleotide sequence: TGTGCCAGCAGTTATAGGGCCCCTAGGTCCGGGGAGCTGTTTTTT.